The rows below give T cell receptor beta chains drawn from one sample of a study of T cell responses to AZD1222 COVID-19 vaccine. Here immunoSEQ multiplex PCR was the method, and the copy in TCRdb shows in-frame clones only, minus some. There are about 180,000 clones in the sample; about 86% occur only once, and approximately 0.5% lies in the top ten. Sequenced here: peripheral blood, sampled on day 0 of AZD1222 vaccination. These receptors were collected from an adult in good health. Both conserved end residues are part of each CDR3. The order of the fields is J gene, V gene, clone size, D gene, CDR3 DNA, CDR3 protein. D genes are given only for firm matches. Only part of the rows carry a size: once, few, many, or a class if the clone is expanded.

J gene: TRBJ1-2; V gene: TRBV6-5; clone size: NA; D gene: NA; CDR3 DNA: TGTGCCAGCAGTCCCGCCGGGCTGGTTTCGGATGGCTACACCTTC; CDR3 protein: CASSPAGLVSDGYTF
J gene: TRBJ1-3; V gene: TRBV19; clone size: few; D gene: NA; CDR3 DNA: TGTGCCAGCAAGGGGTTCTCTGGAAACACCATATATTTT; CDR3 protein: CASKGFSGNTIYF
J gene: TRBJ2-3; V gene: TRBV28; clone size: NA; D gene: NA; CDR3 DNA: TGTGCCAGCAGGGGCTGGGAGGGCACAGATACGCAGTATTTT; CDR3 protein: CASRGWEGTDTQYF
J gene: TRBJ1-2; V gene: TRBV2; clone size: NA; D gene: NA; CDR3 DNA: TGTGCCAGCAGTTTCGGGGGGCCTAACTATGGCTACACCTTC; CDR3 protein: CASSFGGPNYGYTF
J gene: TRBJ2-5; V gene: TRBV5-4; clone size: NA; D gene: TRBD1; CDR3 DNA: TGTGCCAGCAGATTTCAGGGGGAGGAGACCCAGTACTTC; CDR3 protein: CASRFQGEETQYF
J gene: TRBJ1-1; V gene: TRBV6-1; clone size: NA; D gene: NA; CDR3 DNA: TGTGCCAGCAGTGAAGCGGCCGGTTGGGGAAGGGACACTGAAGCTTTCTTT; CDR3 protein: CASSEAAGWGRDTEAFF
J gene: TRBJ1-6; V gene: TRBV4-1; clone size: NA; D gene: TRBD1; CDR3 DNA: TGCGCCAGCAGCCAGGAGGACAGGGATTTTACACCCCTCCACTTT; CDR3 protein: CASSQEDRDFTPLHF
J gene: TRBJ1-2; V gene: TRBV27; clone size: NA; D gene: TRBD1; CDR3 DNA: TGTGCCAGCAGTAACCGACAGGGATACTATGGCTACACCTTC; CDR3 protein: CASSNRQGYYGYTF
J gene: TRBJ1-1; V gene: TRBV11-2; clone size: NA; D gene: NA; CDR3 DNA: TGTGCCAGCAGCCCCTTAGGGGGGAAGGGGGACACTGAAGCTTTCTTT; CDR3 protein: CASSPLGGKGDTEAFF
J gene: TRBJ2-5; V gene: TRBV7-2; clone size: NA; D gene: TRBD2; CDR3 DNA: TGTGCCAGCAGCTTAATGGCACTAGCGGGGGAGACCCAGTACTTC; CDR3 protein: CASSLMALAGETQYF
J gene: TRBJ1-4; V gene: TRBV7-9; clone size: NA; D gene: NA; CDR3 DNA: TGTGCCAGCAGCTCAGGAAGGGATTCAACTAATGAAAAACTGTTTTTT; CDR3 protein: CASSSGRDSTNEKLFF
J gene: TRBJ2-1; V gene: TRBV7-9; clone size: NA; D gene: NA; CDR3 DNA: TGTGCCAGCAGCCTCAGCCTTGAGGGCAATGAGCAGTTCTTC; CDR3 protein: CASSLSLEGNEQFF
J gene: TRBJ2-3; V gene: TRBV9; clone size: NA; D gene: TRBD1; CDR3 DNA: TGTGCCAGCAGCGTGGGGACAGGATCCCCCACAGATACGCAGTATTTT; CDR3 protein: CASSVGTGSPTDTQYF
J gene: TRBJ2-7; V gene: TRBV5-1; clone size: NA; D gene: TRBD1; CDR3 DNA: TGCGCCAGCAGCTTGGTCAGGGGGCAAAATCACGAGCAGTACTTC; CDR3 protein: CASSLVRGQNHEQYF
J gene: TRBJ1-4; V gene: TRBV7-6; clone size: NA; D gene: TRBD1; CDR3 DNA: TGTGCCAGCAGCTTAGCGACAGGGGGTAGCGAAAAACTGTTTTTT; CDR3 protein: CASSLATGGSEKLFF
J gene: TRBJ1-5; V gene: TRBV24-1; clone size: NA; D gene: NA; CDR3 DNA: TGTGCCACCAGTGATTCCGGCTTTAGCAATCAGCCCCAGCATTTT; CDR3 protein: CATSDSGFSNQPQHF
J gene: TRBJ1-6; V gene: TRBV10-3; clone size: NA; D gene: TRBD1; CDR3 DNA: TGTGCCACCCAAACTATGGACAGGGATAATTCACCCCTCCACTTT; CDR3 protein: CATQTMDRDNSPLHF
J gene: TRBJ2-3; V gene: TRBV3-1/TRBV3-2; clone size: NA; D gene: TRBD2; CDR3 DNA: TGTGCCAGCAGCCAAGAAGGGAGGGCTCGGAGCACAGATACGCAGTATTTT; CDR3 protein: CASSQEGRARSTDTQYF
J gene: TRBJ2-3; V gene: TRBV9; clone size: once; D gene: NA; CDR3 DNA: TGTGCCAGCCTGGCGCAGGGCACAGATACGCAGTATTTT; CDR3 protein: CASLAQGTDTQYF
J gene: TRBJ1-1; V gene: TRBV20-1; clone size: few; D gene: NA; CDR3 DNA: TGCAGTGCTCGAGGGAAGAGGCTTGACTTT; CDR3 protein: CSARGKRLDF
J gene: TRBJ1-6; V gene: TRBV25-1; clone size: NA; D gene: TRBD1; CDR3 DNA: TGTGCCAGCAGTGGGGGACAGGGTCTGGGTAATTCACCCCTCCACTTT; CDR3 protein: CASSGGQGLGNSPLHF
J gene: TRBJ1-2; V gene: TRBV5-1; clone size: few; D gene: TRBD1; CDR3 DNA: TGCGCCAGCAGCTTGAAGGGAGGGGGCAACTATGGCTACACCTTC; CDR3 protein: CASSLKGGGNYGYTF
J gene: TRBJ2-3; V gene: TRBV7-9; clone size: NA; D gene: TRBD2; CDR3 DNA: TGTGCCAGCAGCTTAGGGTACGGCGGGGGACTAGCAGATACGCAGTATTTT; CDR3 protein: CASSLGYGGGLADTQYF
J gene: TRBJ2-2; V gene: TRBV30; clone size: NA; D gene: NA; CDR3 DNA: TGTGCCTGGAGTGTACGGGTAGATACCGGGGAGCTGTTTTTT; CDR3 protein: CAWSVRVDTGELFF
J gene: TRBJ2-7; V gene: TRBV3-1/TRBV3-2; clone size: NA; D gene: NA; CDR3 DNA: TGTGCCAGCAGCCCACAGGGTCTCTACGAGCAGTACTTC; CDR3 protein: CASSPQGLYEQYF
J gene: TRBJ1-5; V gene: TRBV29-1; clone size: NA; D gene: NA; CDR3 DNA: TGCAGCGTCCGAACAGGTACTAGCAATCAGCCCCAGCATTTT; CDR3 protein: CSVRTGTSNQPQHF
J gene: TRBJ2-1; V gene: TRBV24-1; clone size: NA; D gene: TRBD1; CDR3 DNA: TGTGCCACCAGACCGACAGGGGGGATCAGCTCCTACAATGAGCAGTTCTTC; CDR3 protein: CATRPTGGISSYNEQFF
J gene: TRBJ2-7; V gene: TRBV5-4; clone size: NA; D gene: TRBD2; CDR3 DNA: TGTGCCAGCAGCTTAGGACTAGCGGGACTCAACGAGCAGTACTTC; CDR3 protein: CASSLGLAGLNEQYF
J gene: TRBJ1-3; V gene: TRBV3-1/TRBV3-2; clone size: once; D gene: NA; CDR3 DNA: TGTGCCAGCAGCCAAGATTGGGGAAACACCATATATTTT; CDR3 protein: CASSQDWGNTIYF
J gene: TRBJ1-1; V gene: TRBV6-4; clone size: NA; D gene: TRBD1; CDR3 DNA: TGTGCCAGCAGTGACTCGATCGCAGGGGGCACTGAAGCTTTCTTT; CDR3 protein: CASSDSIAGGTEAFF